Shown below are 18 T cell receptor beta chains from a single sample sequenced in a study of blood T cell repertoires in COVID-19 (dated by TCRdb to 2018 to 2021). Library construction relied on the immunoSEQ multiplex PCR assay. The table comes from immuneACCESS by way of TCRdb, which keeps in-frame sequences with V and J called. Part of the clones is missing from these tables; in studies checked, under half for an unresolved V gene and the rest for unknown reasons. Within this sample are 200,000 to 300,000 clones, with 86% of them counted one time only. The ten most abundant clones make up approximately 5% of the sample. Sequencing input: peripheral blood. The receptor source for this set is a woman of 80 years or more with COVID-19, enrolled during active disease.

J is TRBJ1-1 and V is TRBV5-1; D is unclear. Per germline, CDR1 SGHRS and CDR2 YFSETQ. CDR3 length equals 14 residues. Trimming stripped 0 bases from V and 1 base from J, with 7 bases between. CDR3 sequence (DNA): TGCGCCAGCAGCTTGGGGGCTTCGAACACTGAAGCTTTCTTT. It specifies CASSLGASNTEAFF. The variable domain in full, completed from reference TRBV5-1 and TRBJ1-1, reads KAGVTQTPRYLIKTRGQQVTLSCSPISGHRSVSWYQQTPGQGLQFLFEYFSETQRNKGNFPGRFSGRQFSNSRSEMNVSTLELGDSALYLCASSLGASNTEAFFGQGTRLTVV.

The chain recombines TRBV27 with TRBJ1-1; D ambiguous. The germline V gene encodes CDR1 MNHEY and CDR2 SMNVEV (reference sequence). The CDR3 extends over 15 amino acids. V lost 2 bases to trimming and J lost 3 bases, with 13 bases between them. Here the CDR3 reads CASSLIPRGHTEAFF. The CDR3 DNA sequence: TGTGCCAGCAGTTTAATCCCTCGGGGTCACACTGAAGCTTTCTTT.

The chain recombines TRBV28 with TRBJ2-5, with TRBD1 matching 9 bases. V lost 5 bases and J lost 1; bases outside the gene matches: 8. The germline gives CDR1 MDHEN, CDR2 SYDVKM. The CDR3 runs to 16 residues. CDR3 protein: CASSLLGTGPQETQYF. CDR3 sequence (DNA): TGTGCCAGCAGTCTCCTCGGGACAGGGCCCCAAGAGACCCAGTACTTC.

This clone has a handful of counts. The CDR3 protein is CASSLGTDRGEAFF. In DNA, the CDR3 is TGTGCCAGCAGCTTAGGGACAGATAGAGGTGAAGCTTTCTTT. The chain couples TRBV7-3 to TRBJ1-1; 7 positions agree with TRBD1. Germline CDR1 reads SGHTA; CDR2 reads FQGTGA. J gave up 7 bases and V 2 bases, and 7 bases lay outside the gene matches. CDR3 length: 14 amino acids.

This sequence joins TRBV6-2 or TRBV6-3 and TRBJ2-5; TRBD1 aligns across 10 bases. This CDR3 is built from 16 residues. V shed 6 bases, J shed 5 bases, and the junction held 12 bases outside the gene matches. In germline, CDR1 is MNHEY, CDR2 SVGEGT. CDR3 coding DNA: TGTGCCAGCAGCCTTGCCGGGACAGGGGTTTTGGAGACCCAGTACTTC. Translated, it gives CASSLAGTGVLETQYF.

The chain employs TRBV14 and TRBJ1-1; D possibly corresponds to TRBD1 (5 bases). Looked up from germline, CDR1 is SGHDN and CDR2 is FVKESK. The CDR3 sequence is 15 residues long. The V end was cut by 0 bases, the J end by 0 bases, with 8 bases between. CDR3 region: CASSQDSGLNTEAFF. CDR3 coding DNA: TGTGCCAGCAGCCAAGATTCAGGGCTGAACACTGAAGCTTTCTTT.

The rearrangement joins TRBV5-4 to TRBJ1-1, with a possible D match to TRBD1 (5 bases). CDR1 is SGHNT, CDR2 YYREEE, per germline (reference sequence). The germline V and J ends were trimmed by 1 base and 0 bases, with 13 bases remaining between them. The CDR3 has 16 residues. The DNA of the CDR3 is TGTGCCAGCAGCTTGCCAGGGAAGTCTATGAACACTGAAGCTTTCTTT. This translates into CASSLPGKSMNTEAFF.

J is TRBJ1-1 and V is TRBV27; D may be TRBD1 (5 bases). Trimming took off 4 bases at V and 0 bases at J, with 12 bases between the two ends. Per the germline V gene, CDR1 is MNHEY and CDR2 is SMNVEV (reference sequence). The CDR3 runs 15 residues. For the CDR3, the DNA is TGTGCCAGCAGTTCATCCCAGGGATTGAACACTGAAGCTTTCTTT. Its translation: CASSSSQGLNTEAFF.

A few counts support this clone. The chain recombines TRBV7-9 with TRBJ2-2; D remains ambiguous. V shed 5 bases and J shed 6 bases, with 7 bases lying between them. The CDR3 has 12 residues. From germline, CDR1 is SEHNR and CDR2 FQNEAQ (reference sequence). The CDR3 sequence is CASSPSPGELFF. The CDR3 region has the DNA TGTGCCAGCAGCCCCTCCCCCGGGGAGCTGTTTTTT.

This clone was counted a single time. The genes are TRBV6-6 and TRBJ2-3; 10 bases are shared with TRBD2. The V segment lost 5 bases and the J segment 5 bases; nucleotides outside the gene matches: 13. The CDR3 loop spans 17 amino acids. Germline V gives CDR1 MNHNY, CDR2 SVGAGI (reference sequence). CDR3 coding DNA: TGTGCCAGCAGTCCCCGGCAGCGGGGGGGCCGAAGAGATACGCAGTATTTT. This encodes CASSPRQRGGRRDTQYF.

V and J are TRBV11-2 and TRBJ1-4; 8 bases agree with TRBD1. V lost 3 bases, J lost 5 bases, and 5 bases stayed unmatched. Germline values: CDR1 SGHAT, CDR2 FQNNGV. The CDR3 contains 15 residues. The CDR3 reads CASSFTGGRNEKLFF. CDR3 coding DNA: TGTGCCAGCAGCTTCACAGGGGGAAGGAATGAAAAACTGTTTTTT. Drawing the rest from reference TRBV11-2 and TRBJ1-4, the complete variable domain is EAGVAQSPRYKIIEKRQSVAFWCNPISGHATLYWYQQILGQGPKLLIQFQNNGVVDDSQLPKDRFSAERLKGVDSTLKIQPAKLEDSAVYLCASSFTGGRNEKLFFGSGTQLSVL.

The chain joins TRBV30 to TRBJ1-1; 7 positions match TRBD1. The CDR3 length is 13 residues. Germline V gives CDR1 GTSNPN, CDR2 SVGIG (reference sequence). The V segment lost 1 base and the J segment 4 bases; nucleotides outside the gene matches: 3. The CDR3 protein is CAWSAQGSTEAFF. CDR3 DNA: TGTGCCTGGAGTGCACAGGGGAGCACTGAAGCTTTCTTT.

CDR3 sequence (DNA): TGTGCCAGCAGCCTCCTGGGGACTAGCGGGGGCAATGAGCAGTTCTTC. Amino acids: CASSLLGTSGGNEQFF. The J gene is TRBJ2-1, the V gene TRBV7-2; 14 bases map to TRBD2. The germline V gene encodes CDR1 SGHTA and CDR2 FQGNSA. V was pared by 5 bases and J by 6 bases, with 6 bases of the junction left unmatched. CDR3 length equals 16 residues.

This clone was recorded a few times. This chain joins TRBV5-1 and TRBJ1-1; D unresolved. CDR1 SGHRS and CDR2 YFSETQ come from the germline V gene. This CDR3 is built from 13 residues. V gave up 3 bases and J gave up 4 bases, with 10 bases separating them. CDR3 sequence reads: CASSYPGGTEAFF. CDR3 DNA: TGCGCCAGCAGCTATCCAGGAGGCACTGAAGCTTTCTTT.

A single count supports this clone. The rearrangement links TRBV4-1 to TRBJ1-3; D call uncertain. This CDR3 is built from 15 residues. Germline lookup yields CDR1 MGHRA and CDR2 YSYEKL. Between the trimmed V and J ends, which lost 4 bases and 0 bases, there was a span of 10 bases. CDR3 sequence (DNA): TGCGCCAGCAGCCCGAGAACCGACTCTGGAAACACCATATATTTT. This translates into CASSPRTDSGNTIYF.

The J gene is TRBJ2-2, the V gene TRBV10-3, with 7 bases aligning to TRBD1. This CDR3 is built from 14 residues. The germline gives CDR1 ENHRY, CDR2 SYGVKD. V dropped 2 bases and J dropped 5; count of bases not matched to a gene: 2. The CDR3, as DNA: TGTGCCATCAGTGAGCGACAGGGTACCGGGGAGCTGTTTTTT. Protein: CAISERQGTGELFF.

The CDR3 bases are TGTGCCATCAGTGATAAAGGGCAGGGGGATGGCTACACCTTC. The encoded protein is CAISDKGQGDGYTF. The rearrangement uses TRBV10-3 and TRBJ1-2, with 7 bases fitting TRBD1. The ends lost 3 bases at V and 6 bases at J; junction bases unmatched: 7. This CDR3 region has 14 residues. Per the germline V gene, CDR1 is ENHRY and CDR2 is SYGVKD.

V and J are TRBV4-3 and TRBJ1-2; no firm D call. Germline V CDR1 and CDR2: LGHNA, YSLEER. V was pared by 0 bases and J by 4 bases, with 9 bases between. This CDR3 contains 14 residues. This CDR3 reads CASSQDLGVYGYTF. In DNA form, the CDR3 reads TGCGCCAGCAGCCAAGATCTCGGTGTCTATGGCTACACCTTC.